This T cell receptor (beta chain) was identified during a study of T-cell memory formation after mild COVID-19. TCRdb independently ran MiXCR on the 5' RACE reads; one entry per CDR3 protein. The sample has 250,000 to 350,000 distinct CDR3 sequences; approximately 20% are singletons. The CDR3 runs to 12 residues. Trimming took off 10 bases at V and 4 bases at J, with 8 bases between the two ends. The germline V gene has CDR1 WSHSY and CDR2 SAAADI. The sequencing sample was made of PBMCs or a T cell subset sorted from them (not recorded which). The sequence derives from a man between 18 and 35 years old who had mild COVID-19 (a few samples of this study predate the infection). Cell type and time point are not known. The chain employs TRBV10-2 and TRBJ2-6; no reliable D call. The CDR3 spells CAILEGANVLTF. DNA for the CDR3: TGCGCCATCCTCGAGGGGGCCAACGTCCTGACTTTC.